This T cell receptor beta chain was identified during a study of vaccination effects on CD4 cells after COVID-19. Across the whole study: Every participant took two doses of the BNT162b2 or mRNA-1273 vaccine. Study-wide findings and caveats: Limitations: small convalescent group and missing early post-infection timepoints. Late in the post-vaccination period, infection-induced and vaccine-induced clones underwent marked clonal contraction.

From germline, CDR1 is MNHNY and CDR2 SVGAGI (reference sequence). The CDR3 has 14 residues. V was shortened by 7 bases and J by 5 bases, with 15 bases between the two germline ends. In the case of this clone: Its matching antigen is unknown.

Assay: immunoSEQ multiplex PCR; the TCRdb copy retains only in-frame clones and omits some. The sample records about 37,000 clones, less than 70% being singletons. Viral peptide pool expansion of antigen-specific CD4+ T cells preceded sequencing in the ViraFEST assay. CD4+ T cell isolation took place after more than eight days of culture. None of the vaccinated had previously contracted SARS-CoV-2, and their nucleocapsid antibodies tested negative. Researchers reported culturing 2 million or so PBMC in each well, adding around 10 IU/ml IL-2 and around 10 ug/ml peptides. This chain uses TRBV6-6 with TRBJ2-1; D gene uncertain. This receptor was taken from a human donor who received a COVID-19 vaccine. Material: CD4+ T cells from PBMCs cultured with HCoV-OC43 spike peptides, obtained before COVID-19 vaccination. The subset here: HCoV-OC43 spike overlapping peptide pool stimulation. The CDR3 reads CASTLVPPDNEQFF. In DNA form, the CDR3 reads TGTGCCAGCACCCTAGTTCCCCCAGACAATGAGCAGTTCTTC.